Listed below are T cell receptor beta chains from one sample, sequenced in a study of PD-L1 blockade in urothelial cancer. Data came from immunoSEQ multiplex PCR; TCRdb stores just in-frame clones and leaves some out. The profile shows 35,000 to 45,000 clones, roughly 82% of them singletons. The source material was PBMCs, sampled around atezolizumab (anti-PD-L1) treatment. The source is a man between 65 and 85 years old with urothelial cancer. Each CDR3 is given with its conserved first and last residue. Fields, in order: V gene, J gene, CDR3 protein.

V: TRBV10-3; J: TRBJ1-2; CDR3: CAISVITGRVDGYTF
V: TRBV11-3; J: TRBJ2-1; CDR3: CASSASGTSDEQFF
V: TRBV6-5; J: TRBJ2-1; CDR3: CASRGGQRPYNEQFF
V: TRBV10-3; J: TRBJ1-1; CDR3: CAIKNDRNTEAFF
V: TRBV5-1; J: TRBJ2-1; CDR3: CASSLGTSRNEQFF
V: TRBV7-2; J: TRBJ2-5; CDR3: CASSLMGAETQYF
V: TRBV7-3; J: TRBJ1-4; CDR3: CASSRGQGEKLFF
V: TRBV7-2; J: TRBJ2-7; CDR3: CASSLGRPGGEQYF
V: TRBV9; J: TRBJ2-5; CDR3: CASSVDPGMGTQYF
V: TRBV6-5; J: TRBJ1-4; CDR3: CASSYDLSRKLFF
V: TRBV5-5; J: TRBJ2-7; CDR3: CASSLATSGGLRRAEQYF
V: TRBV5-4; J: TRBJ2-7; CDR3: CASSSVSQGHYEQYF
V: TRBV15; J: TRBJ1-4; CDR3: CATSKMAATNEKLFF
V: TRBV19; J: TRBJ1-5; CDR3: CASSIARGQNQPQHF